These T cell receptor beta chains were read from a single sample in a study of T cell responses to AZD1222 COVID-19 vaccine. The table came from immunoSEQ multiplex PCR; TCRdb's copy has only in-frame clones and leaves some out. The sample carries some 120,000 clones, just over 85% recorded once. The sequencing used peripheral blood, collected on day 0 of AZD1222 vaccination. These receptors were collected from an adult in good health. Both conserved end residues are part of each CDR3. The D gene is left open where the match is weak. Size values are once, few and many counts, or a class for expanded clones, and some rows have none.

TRBV7-3	-	TRBJ1-3	-	CASSRTGEKGNTIYF	TGTGCCAGCAGCCGTACAGGAGAAAAAGGAAACACCATATATTTT
TRBV18	-	TRBJ1-2	few	CASSPAGQNLNYGYTF	TGTGCCAGCTCACCGGCGGGACAAAACTTAAACTATGGCTACACCTTC
TRBV12-5	TRBD2	TRBJ2-7	-	CASGFLAGAYEQYF	TGTGCTAGTGGTTTCCTAGCGGGAGCTTACGAGCAGTACTTC
TRBV4-2	-	TRBJ2-7	-	CASSQEWGFNYEQYF	TGTGCCAGCAGCCAAGAATGGGGGTTTAACTACGAGCAGTACTTC
TRBV28	-	TRBJ1-2	few	CASNPTDLANYGYTF	TGTGCCAGCAACCCTACAGATTTAGCTAACTATGGCTACACCTTC
TRBV5-4	TRBD2	TRBJ2-2	-	CASSYTSGSSTGELFF	TGTGCCAGCAGCTACACTAGCGGGAGTAGCACCGGGGAGCTGTTTTTT
TRBV6-5	-	TRBJ1-2	-	CASSYNSGNYGYTF	TGTGCCAGCAGTTACAATTCAGGGAACTATGGCTACACCTTC
TRBV6-2/TRBV6-3	TRBD1	TRBJ1-1	-	CASSHGTGRTEAFF	TGTGCCAGCAGCCACGGGACAGGGAGAACTGAAGCTTTCTTT
TRBV7-2	-	TRBJ1-2	-	CASSSSPGAGGYTF	TGTGCCAGCAGTTCTAGCCCAGGGGCTGGTGGCTACACCTTC
TRBV7-2	-	TRBJ2-7	-	CASSPGRSSYEQYF	TGTGCCAGCAGTCCGGGACGGAGCTCCTACGAGCAGTACTTC
TRBV5-1	TRBD2	TRBJ2-1	-	CASSWSKTSSYNEQFF	TGCGCCAGCAGCTGGTCCAAGACTAGCAGCTACAATGAGCAGTTCTTC
TRBV7-3	-	TRBJ2-3	-	CASSRRVPTDTQYF	TGTGCCAGCAGTAGACGGGTCCCCACAGATACGCAGTATTTT
TRBV27	-	TRBJ1-2	-	CASSHRTDGGYTF	TGTGCCAGCAGTCACAGGACAGATGGTGGCTACACCTTC
TRBV4-3	-	TRBJ1-6	many	CASSQDPRDSPLHF	TGCGCCAGCAGCCAAGATCCCAGGGATTCACCCCTCCACTTT
TRBV4-1	-	TRBJ1-2	once	CASSQDPGGWDGYTF	TGCGCCAGCAGCCAAGATCCGGGGGGCTGGGATGGCTACACCTTC
TRBV24-1	-	TRBJ2-5	-	CATTARGEYQETQYF	TGTGCCACCACCGCTCGGGGAGAGTACCAAGAGACCCAGTACTTC
TRBV28	-	TRBJ2-7	-	CASSPGVEQYF	TGTGCCAGCAGTCCCGGGGTAGAGCAGTACTTC
TRBV6-6	-	TRBJ2-5	-	CASRKDSQETQYF	TGTGCCAGCAGAAAGGACAGCCAAGAGACCCAGTACTTC
TRBV15	TRBD2	TRBJ2-1	once	CATSESLTAGFAYNEQFF	TGTGCCACCAGCGAATCTTTAACAGCGGGGTTTGCCTACAATGAGCAGTTCTTC
TRBV7-9	-	TRBJ1-4	-	CASSLGRRANEKLFF	TGTGCCAGCAGCTTAGGCAGGCGGGCTAATGAAAAACTGTTTTTT
TRBV7-9	-	TRBJ1-1	-	CASTIRSNTEAFF	TGTGCCAGCACCATCCGGTCGAACACTGAAGCTTTCTTT
TRBV6-2/TRBV6-3	TRBD1	TRBJ1-5	-	CASSWDSPNQPQHF	TGTGCCAGCAGTTGGGACAGCCCCAATCAGCCCCAGCATTTT
TRBV23-1	-	TRBJ1-1	-	CASSHPGARAEAFF	TGCGCCAGCAGTCACCCTGGGGCGCGGGCTGAAGCTTTCTTT
TRBV4-3	TRBD1	TRBJ1-2	-	CASSQSLGIGTGDYGYTF	TGCGCCAGCAGCCAGTCATTGGGGATAGGGACAGGGGACTATGGCTACACCTTC
TRBV3-1/TRBV3-2	-	TRBJ2-1	-	CASSRARGGIYNEQFF	TGTGCCAGCAGCCGCGCCCGCGGGGGCATCTACAATGAGCAGTTCTTC
TRBV20-1	TRBD2	TRBJ2-7	once	CSASELAGLEQYF	TGCAGTGCTAGTGAACTAGCGGGACTCGAGCAGTACTTC
TRBV7-2	TRBD1	TRBJ1-1	once	CASSFTGAGEAFF	TGTGCCAGCAGCTTTACAGGGGCCGGGGAAGCTTTCTTT
TRBV7-6	-	TRBJ1-4	-	CAIGTNEKLFF	TGTGCCATTGGAACTAATGAAAAACTGTTTTTT
TRBV6-2/TRBV6-3	-	TRBJ1-2	-	CASSWTLGPNGYTF	TGTGCCAGCAGTTGGACTCTAGGACCCAATGGCTACACCTTC
TRBV3-1/TRBV3-2	-	TRBJ1-2	-	CASSQLNYGYTF	TGTGCCAGCAGCCAACTGAACTATGGCTACACCTTC
TRBV5-4	TRBD2	TRBJ2-7	-	CASSLGGGSSYEQYF	TGTGCCAGCAGCCTGGGAGGCGGGAGCTCCTACGAGCAGTACTTC
TRBV28	-	TRBJ1-6	-	CASSLNGRYSPLHF	TGTGCCAGCAGTTTGAATGGCCGCTATTCACCCCTCCACTTT
TRBV5-1	-	TRBJ2-6	-	CASSFESGTTLPGANVLTF	TGCGCCAGCAGCTTTGAATCCGGGACCACCCTCCCTGGGGCCAACGTCCTGACTTTC
TRBV29-1	TRBD2	TRBJ2-7	-	CSVETSGTGYEQYF	TGCAGCGTTGAGACTAGCGGGACCGGCTACGAGCAGTACTTC
TRBV6-2/TRBV6-3	TRBD2	TRBJ2-1	-	CASSHRLADSYNEQFF	TGTGCCAGCAGTCACAGGCTAGCGGACTCCTACAATGAGCAGTTCTTC
TRBV7-9	-	TRBJ2-7	once	CASSFMGQPYEQYF	TGTGCCAGCAGCTTTATGGGACAACCCTACGAGCAGTACTTC
TRBV19	TRBD2	TRBJ2-4	-	CASSIGTSGGVAKNIQYF	TGTGCCAGTAGTATCGGGACTAGCGGGGGTGTGGCCAAAAACATTCAGTACTTC
TRBV5-4	-	TRBJ2-5	-	CASSIDRRETQYF	TGTGCCAGCAGCATTGACAGGAGGGAGACCCAGTACTTC
TRBV2	-	TRBJ1-6	-	CASSEANYNSPLHF	TGTGCCAGCAGTGAGGCCAACTATAATTCACCCCTCCACTTT
TRBV7-9	TRBD2	TRBJ2-3	few	CASSFLAGGPPDTQYF	TGTGCCAGCAGCTTCCTAGCGGGAGGGCCGCCAGATACGCAGTATTTT